The rows below give T cell receptor beta chains drawn from one sample of a study of OX40 agonist ivuxolimab in advanced cancers. TCRdb keeps only in-frame clones here, not all; method: immunoSEQ multiplex PCR. The sample holds more than 45,000 clones; around 77% are singletons and the top ten take 2% to 2.5%. Sequenced material: CD4+ or CD8+ T cells sorted from blood, taken in a trial of the OX40 agonist ivuxolimab. The source is an adult with an advanced solid tumor such as melanoma, head and neck, liver or kidney cancer. CDR3s include the opening cysteine and the closing phenylalanine or tryptophan. D genes are given only for firm matches. Clone size appears in some rows only: once, few, many, or a class for an expanded clone.

J: TRBJ1-2; V: TRBV7-3; size: once; D: -; CDR3: CASSLDGTYGYTF; DNA: TGTGCCAGCAGCTTAGACGGAACCTATGGCTACACCTTC
J: TRBJ1-4; V: TRBV4-1; size: -; D: TRBD1; CDR3: CASSPGQGYEKLFF; DNA: TGCGCCAGCAGCCCGGGACAGGGGTATGAAAAACTGTTTTTT
J: TRBJ2-5; V: TRBV7-3; size: once; D: -; CDR3: CASSLMGTGPQETQYF; DNA: TGTGCCAGCAGCTTAATGGGGACTGGGCCCCAAGAGACCCAGTACTTC
J: TRBJ2-1; V: TRBV7-3; size: -; D: -; CDR3: CASSFPGFGNEQFF; DNA: TGTGCCAGCAGCTTCCCAGGGTTCGGCAATGAGCAGTTCTTC
J: TRBJ1-1; V: TRBV4-1; size: -; D: TRBD1; CDR3: CASSQGGFSQGGSLRNTEAFF; DNA: TGCGCCAGCAGCCAAGGCGGATTTAGTCAGGGGGGCAGTCTACGGAACACTGAAGCTTTCTTT
J: TRBJ1-5; V: TRBV11-3; size: medium-sized; D: TRBD1; CDR3: CASSLEGTEDNQPQHF; DNA: TGTGCCAGCAGCTTGGAAGGGACAGAAGACAATCAGCCCCAGCATTTT
J: TRBJ2-3; V: TRBV27; size: -; D: -; CDR3: CASSLSASTDTQYF; DNA: TGTGCCAGCAGTTTAAGCGCAAGCACAGATACGCAGTATTTT
J: TRBJ1-4; V: TRBV2; size: -; D: TRBD1; CDR3: CASSTGTGNEKLFF; DNA: TGTGCCAGCAGTACCGGGACAGGCAATGAAAAACTGTTTTTT
J: TRBJ1-3; V: TRBV6-5; size: -; D: -; CDR3: CASSYSPGNTIYF; DNA: TGTGCCAGCAGTTACTCCCCCGGAAACACCATATATTTT
J: TRBJ1-4; V: TRBV7-9; size: -; D: -; CDR3: CASSSRDGNEKLFF; DNA: TGTGCCAGCAGCTCCCGCGACGGTAATGAAAAACTGTTTTTT
J: TRBJ2-3; V: TRBV19; size: -; D: TRBD2; CDR3: CASSLVSISGGSGNTQYF; DNA: TGTGCCAGTAGTCTAGTATCTATTAGCGGCGGGAGTGGAAATACGCAGTATTTT
J: TRBJ1-1; V: TRBV5-1; size: medium-sized; D: -; CDR3: CASSLEVKTEAFF; DNA: TGCGCCAGCAGCTTGGAGGTTAAGACTGAAGCTTTCTTT
J: TRBJ2-1; V: TRBV7-2; size: -; D: TRBD2; CDR3: CASSLRGLAGGPSYNEQFF; DNA: TGTGCCAGCAGCTTACGCGGACTAGCGGGAGGCCCCTCCTACAATGAGCAGTTCTTC
J: TRBJ1-1; V: TRBV29-1; size: -; D: -; CDR3: CSVHGGPTIEAFF; DNA: TGCAGCGTTCACGGGGGGCCTACCATTGAAGCTTTCTTT
J: TRBJ2-7; V: TRBV11-1; size: -; D: -; CDR3: CASSRTESYEQYF; DNA: TGTGCCAGCAGTCGTACAGAATCCTACGAGCAGTACTTC
J: TRBJ2-5; V: TRBV7-8; size: many; D: -; CDR3: CASSLGEGLRQETQYF; DNA: TGTGCCAGCAGCTTAGGGGAAGGCTTGAGACAAGAGACCCAGTACTTC
J: TRBJ2-1; V: TRBV7-8; size: -; D: TRBD2; CDR3: CASSSSRLAGYEQFF; DNA: TGTGCCAGCAGCTCCAGCCGACTAGCGGGTTATGAGCAGTTCTTC
J: TRBJ2-1; V: TRBV7-9; size: -; D: -; CDR3: CASSHPVYSYNEQFF; DNA: TGTGCCAGCAGCCACCCCGTGTACTCCTACAATGAGCAGTTCTTC
J: TRBJ2-1; V: TRBV11-2; size: -; D: -; CDR3: CASTIGSGPFDEQFF; DNA: TGTGCCAGCACGATCGGGAGCGGTCCTTTCGATGAGCAGTTCTTC
J: TRBJ2-3; V: TRBV5-8; size: once; D: TRBD2; CDR3: CASSWSGNADTQYF; DNA: TGTGCCAGCAGCTGGAGCGGGAACGCAGATACGCAGTATTTT
J: TRBJ2-1; V: TRBV28; size: -; D: TRBD2; CDR3: CASRSSGHLNEQFF; DNA: TGTGCCAGCAGATCTAGCGGCCACTTGAATGAGCAGTTCTTC
J: TRBJ2-1; V: TRBV5-4; size: -; D: -; CDR3: CASSLVGGGSEQFF; DNA: TGTGCCAGCAGCTTGGTAGGAGGGGGTAGTGAGCAGTTCTTC
J: TRBJ2-1; V: TRBV11-2; size: -; D: -; CDR3: CASSFSPGDEQFF; DNA: TGTGCCAGCAGCTTTTCGCCGGGTGATGAGCAGTTCTTC
J: TRBJ2-5; V: TRBV5-4; size: -; D: TRBD2; CDR3: CASSLPGLAIGTQYF; DNA: TGTGCCAGCAGCTTACCGGGACTAGCGATCGGTACCCAGTACTTC
J: TRBJ2-6; V: TRBV5-4; size: -; D: -; CDR3: CASSPVSSGANVLTF; DNA: TGTGCCAGCAGCCCGGTCAGCTCTGGGGCCAACGTCCTGACTTTC
J: TRBJ2-3; V: TRBV7-3; size: once; D: -; CDR3: CASSFSGAPIDTQYF; DNA: TGTGCCAGCAGCTTTTCGGGGGCGCCTATAGATACGCAGTATTTT
J: TRBJ2-1; V: TRBV10-3; size: -; D: TRBD2; CDR3: CAISESTLADSTQFF; DNA: TGTGCCATCAGTGAGTCGACACTAGCGGACTCAACGCAGTTCTTC
J: TRBJ2-5; V: TRBV6-6; size: -; D: TRBD2; CDR3: CASSSRLAGGRETQYF; DNA: TGTGCCAGCAGCAGCCGGCTAGCGGGAGGAAGAGAGACCCAGTACTTC
J: TRBJ2-1; V: TRBV9; size: few; D: TRBD2; CDR3: CASSAPGGGNEQFF; DNA: TGTGCCAGCAGCGCCCCCGGGGGGGGGAATGAGCAGTTCTTC
J: TRBJ2-1; V: TRBV5-1; size: -; D: TRBD2; CDR3: CASSLGAGARHNEQFF; DNA: TGCGCCAGCAGCTTGGGGGCGGGAGCAAGGCACAATGAGCAGTTCTTC
J: TRBJ1-1; V: TRBV6-5; size: -; D: TRBD1; CDR3: CASIGTGGLGTEAFF; DNA: TGTGCCAGCATTGGGACAGGGGGCCTTGGCACTGAAGCTTTCTTT
J: TRBJ1-2; V: TRBV6-5; size: -; D: TRBD1; CDR3: CASRRGQGINGYTF; DNA: TGTGCCAGCCGGAGGGGACAGGGCATCAATGGCTACACCTTC
J: TRBJ1-6; V: TRBV19; size: -; D: -; CDR3: CASSVVWVGSGSPLHF; DNA: TGTGCCAGTTCGGTTGTTTGGGTTGGGTCGGGATCACCCCTCCACTTT
J: TRBJ2-2; V: TRBV18; size: -; D: -; CDR3: CASSPYLGSGVLDTGELFF; DNA: TGTGCCAGCTCACCGTATTTAGGGTCCGGGGTCCTGGACACCGGGGAGCTGTTTTTT
J: TRBJ2-7; V: TRBV6-5; size: -; D: -; CDR3: CASSSGLPPNYEQYF; DNA: TGTGCCAGCAGTTCCGGACTCCCTCCCAACTACGAGCAGTACTTC
J: TRBJ2-4; V: TRBV19; size: few; D: TRBD2; CDR3: CASSQGLADVKNIQYF; DNA: TGTGCCAGTAGTCAGGGACTAGCGGACGTCAAAAACATTCAGTACTTC
J: TRBJ2-2; V: TRBV5-3; size: -; D: -; CDR3: CARSPDCGELFF; DNA: TGTGCCAGAAGCCCTGACTGCGGGGAGCTGTTTTTT
J: TRBJ1-2; V: TRBV5-4; size: medium-sized; D: -; CDR3: CASSLGATYGYTF; DNA: TGTGCCAGCAGCTTGGGGGCCACCTATGGCTACACCTTC
J: TRBJ2-7; V: TRBV27; size: -; D: TRBD2; CDR3: CASSPPLAGGHYEQYF; DNA: TGTGCCAGCAGTCCTCCACTAGCGGGAGGGCACTACGAGCAGTACTTC
J: TRBJ2-3; V: TRBV15; size: -; D: TRBD2; CDR3: CATSRDGIAGDTQYF; DNA: TGTGCCACCAGCAGAGATGGTATAGCGGGAGATACGCAGTATTTT
J: TRBJ2-1; V: TRBV28; size: -; D: -; CDR3: CASSSAGTGSRNEQFF; DNA: TGTGCCAGCAGTTCGGCCGGGACTGGGAGTAGAAATGAGCAGTTCTTC
J: TRBJ2-1; V: TRBV18; size: -; D: TRBD2; CDR3: CASSRPLAGQDEQFF; DNA: TGTGCCAGCTCACGGCCGCTAGCGGGTCAGGATGAGCAGTTCTTC
J: TRBJ1-4; V: TRBV28; size: once; D: -; CDR3: CASTGGHEKLFF; DNA: TGTGCCAGCACGGGGGGGCATGAAAAACTGTTTTTT
J: TRBJ1-2; V: TRBV4-1; size: few; D: -; CDR3: CASSPDLYGYTF; DNA: TGCGCCAGCAGCCCCGACCTCTATGGCTACACCTTC
J: TRBJ1-1; V: TRBV5-1; size: once; D: -; CDR3: CASSLGTGKTEAFF; DNA: TGCGCCAGCAGCTTGGGCACGGGGAAGACTGAAGCTTTCTTT
J: TRBJ1-4; V: TRBV28; size: -; D: -; CDR3: CASSLQTLEKLFF; DNA: TGTGCCAGCAGTTTGCAAACCCTCGAAAAACTGTTTTTT
J: TRBJ2-1; V: TRBV7-8; size: -; D: TRBD1; CDR3: CASSPDRVGHNEQFF; DNA: TGTGCCAGCAGCCCGGACAGGGTCGGGCACAATGAGCAGTTCTTC
J: TRBJ1-2; V: TRBV19; size: -; D: -; CDR3: CASTPTSNYGYTF; DNA: TGTGCCAGTACCCCAACATCGAACTATGGCTACACCTTC
J: TRBJ1-3; V: TRBV6-1; size: -; D: -; CDR3: CASSELGRGRNTIYF; DNA: TGTGCCAGCAGTGAACTGGGCCGGGGGAGAAACACCATATATTTT
J: TRBJ2-3; V: TRBV4-1; size: -; D: TRBD2; CDR3: CASGWGGVTDTQYF; DNA: TGCGCCAGCGGCTGGGGGGGAGTGACAGATACGCAGTATTTT
J: TRBJ2-3; V: TRBV7-7; size: -; D: -; CDR3: CASSLDGSTDTQYF; DNA: TGTGCTAGCAGCTTAGATGGTAGCACAGATACGCAGTATTTT
J: TRBJ1-5; V: TRBV4-1; size: few; D: -; CDR3: CASSQLDMGFSNQPQHF; DNA: TGCGCCAGCAGCCAATTAGATATGGGGTTTAGCAATCAGCCCCAGCATTTT